This is a list of T cell receptor beta chains from one sample in a study of beta chain features in type 1 diabetes. Produced via immunoSEQ multiplex PCR; TCRdb's table is partial and in-frame only. The sample has hundreds of thousands of clones; 9.5% to 11% are singletons. Sequencing was performed on naive CD4+ T cells from blood. These receptors were taken from a woman in her twenties or thirties in good health. Both conserved end residues are part of each CDR3. Each record gives: J gene, clone size, CDR3 length, V gene, D gene, CDR3 protein, CDR3 DNA. A D gene is named only where the DNA matches it firmly. Clone size, where shown, is once, few, many, or a class for clones that have expanded.

j_call: TRBJ2-5; clone_size: few; cdr3_length: 14; v_call: TRBV5-1; d_call: TRBD1; cdr3_aa: CASSTMTGQETQYF; cdr3_nt: TGCGCCAGCAGCACTATGACAGGGCAAGAGACCCAGTACTTC
j_call: TRBJ2-1; clone_size: .; cdr3_length: 12; v_call: TRBV19; d_call: .; cdr3_aa: CASTTAANEQFF; cdr3_nt: TGTGCCAGTACTACCGCGGCGAATGAGCAGTTCTTC
j_call: TRBJ2-2; clone_size: few; cdr3_length: 15; v_call: TRBV9; d_call: .; cdr3_aa: CASSVEGKNTGELFF; cdr3_nt: TGTGCCAGCAGCGTGGAGGGGAAGAACACCGGGGAGCTGTTTTTT
j_call: TRBJ2-2; clone_size: .; cdr3_length: 16; v_call: TRBV18; d_call: .; cdr3_aa: CASSPAATSSPGELFF; cdr3_nt: TGTGCCAGCTCACCGGCCGCGACAAGCTCTCCCGGGGAGCTGTTTTTT
j_call: TRBJ2-5; clone_size: .; cdr3_length: 14; v_call: TRBV15; d_call: TRBD1; cdr3_aa: CATSPRTGAETQYF; cdr3_nt: TGTGCCACCAGTCCTAGGACAGGGGCAGAGACCCAGTACTTC
j_call: TRBJ1-3; clone_size: .; cdr3_length: 18; v_call: TRBV5-6; d_call: .; cdr3_aa: CASSLESVWGRGGNTIYF; cdr3_nt: TGTGCCAGCAGCTTGGAGTCCGTCTGGGGGCGCGGTGGAAACACCATATATTTT
j_call: TRBJ1-1; clone_size: .; cdr3_length: 16; v_call: TRBV7-9; d_call: .; cdr3_aa: CASSFGVSKGVTEAFF; cdr3_nt: TGTGCCAGCAGCTTTGGGGTCTCCAAGGGGGTCACTGAAGCTTTCTTT
j_call: TRBJ2-3; clone_size: few; cdr3_length: 17; v_call: TRBV5-6; d_call: TRBD2; cdr3_aa: CASSTLGGLASTDTQYF; cdr3_nt: TGTGCCAGCAGCACGCTCGGCGGACTAGCAAGCACAGATACGCAGTATTTT
j_call: TRBJ1-2; clone_size: few; cdr3_length: 13; v_call: TRBV18; d_call: .; cdr3_aa: CASSESSDYGYTF; cdr3_nt: TGTGCCAGCTCAGAATCCTCGGACTATGGCTACACCTTC
j_call: TRBJ2-5; clone_size: few; cdr3_length: 13; v_call: TRBV13; d_call: .; cdr3_aa: CASSPTLGAAQYF; cdr3_nt: TGTGCCAGCAGCCCGACCTTGGGGGCGGCCCAGTACTTC
j_call: TRBJ2-2; clone_size: .; cdr3_length: 16; v_call: TRBV9; d_call: TRBD2; cdr3_aa: CASSVGLGRVSGELFF; cdr3_nt: TGTGCCAGCAGCGTAGGTCTCGGGAGGGTATCCGGGGAGCTGTTTTTT
j_call: TRBJ2-5; clone_size: .; cdr3_length: 15; v_call: TRBV6-5; d_call: .; cdr3_aa: CASRAIGRKGETQYF; cdr3_nt: TGTGCCAGCAGGGCGATCGGGAGAAAGGGGGAGACCCAGTACTTC
j_call: TRBJ2-7; clone_size: .; cdr3_length: 16; v_call: TRBV14; d_call: .; cdr3_aa: CASSRSGLFKTYEQYF; cdr3_nt: TGTGCCAGCAGCCGTTCGGGACTTTTCAAAACCTACGAGCAGTACTTC
j_call: TRBJ2-3; clone_size: few; cdr3_length: 14; v_call: TRBV7-2; d_call: .; cdr3_aa: CASSPSTRGDTQYF; cdr3_nt: TGTGCCAGCAGCCCATCGACCCGCGGGGATACGCAGTATTTT
j_call: TRBJ2-5; clone_size: few; cdr3_length: 13; v_call: TRBV10-3; d_call: .; cdr3_aa: CAIGPRELETQYF; cdr3_nt: TGTGCCATTGGTCCTAGGGAGCTAGAGACCCAGTACTTC
j_call: TRBJ2-3; clone_size: few; cdr3_length: 15; v_call: TRBV18; d_call: TRBD1; cdr3_aa: CASSAGQGAADTQYF; cdr3_nt: TGTGCCAGCTCAGCGGGACAGGGGGCTGCAGATACGCAGTATTTT
j_call: TRBJ2-7; clone_size: few; cdr3_length: 14; v_call: TRBV11-1; d_call: TRBD1; cdr3_aa: CASSSRDRTYEQYF; cdr3_nt: TGTGCCAGCAGCTCCCGGGACAGAACCTACGAGCAGTACTTC
j_call: TRBJ2-5; clone_size: few; cdr3_length: 15; v_call: TRBV7-9; d_call: .; cdr3_aa: CASSPRARITETQYF; cdr3_nt: TGTGCCAGCAGCCCCCGCGCCAGGATTACTGAGACCCAGTACTTC
j_call: TRBJ1-1; clone_size: few; cdr3_length: 16; v_call: TRBV27; d_call: TRBD1; cdr3_aa: CASSPHGQGVNTEAFF; cdr3_nt: TGTGCCAGCAGTCCACACGGACAGGGGGTGAACACTGAAGCTTTCTTT
j_call: TRBJ2-1; clone_size: few; cdr3_length: 11; v_call: TRBV20-1; d_call: .; cdr3_aa: CSAAQYNEQFF; cdr3_nt: TGCAGTGCTGCTCAGTACAATGAGCAGTTCTTC
j_call: TRBJ2-3; clone_size: .; cdr3_length: 12; v_call: TRBV7-9; d_call: .; cdr3_aa: CASSPSTDTQYF; cdr3_nt: TGTGCCAGCAGCCCAAGCACAGATACGCAGTATTTT
j_call: TRBJ2-5; clone_size: few; cdr3_length: 12; v_call: TRBV10-3; d_call: .; cdr3_aa: CAISPSQETQYF; cdr3_nt: TGTGCCATCAGCCCATCCCAAGAGACCCAGTACTTC
j_call: TRBJ2-2; clone_size: .; cdr3_length: 16; v_call: TRBV7-2; d_call: TRBD1; cdr3_aa: CASSLVGQGGAGELFF; cdr3_nt: TGTGCCAGCAGCTTAGTTGGACAGGGCGGCGCCGGGGAGCTGTTTTTT
j_call: TRBJ2-1; clone_size: .; cdr3_length: 16; v_call: TRBV28; d_call: TRBD1; cdr3_aa: CASTHSQGSSYNEQFF; cdr3_nt: TGTGCCAGCACCCACTCACAGGGGAGCTCCTACAATGAGCAGTTCTTC
j_call: TRBJ2-3; clone_size: few; cdr3_length: 15; v_call: TRBV7-9; d_call: .; cdr3_aa: CASSSRSGYTDTQYF; cdr3_nt: TGTGCCAGCAGCTCTCGAAGCGGTTACACAGATACGCAGTATTTT